A selection of T cell receptor beta chains follows, all from one sample in a study of blood T cell repertoires in COVID-19. The data were produced by immunoSEQ multiplex PCR, yet TCRdb's version contains in-frame clones alone and is incomplete. This table holds around 190,000 clones, approximately 80% found once. Sequencing was performed on peripheral blood. These receptors were obtained from a man in his sixties with acute or convalescent COVID-19. CDR3s include the opening cysteine and the closing phenylalanine or tryptophan. The order of the fields is J gene, D gene, V gene, clone size, CDR3 DNA, CDR3 protein. A D gene is named only where the DNA matches it firmly. Size is omitted from some rows. Given values are once, few, many or a class for expanded clones.

J gene: TRBJ2-3
D gene: .
V gene: TRBV5-1
clone size: .
CDR3 DNA: TGCGCCAGCAGCTTACGTCTCGTCGGAAGCGCGTCTAGCACAGATACGCAGTATTTT
CDR3 protein: CASSLRLVGSASSTDTQYF

J gene: TRBJ1-5
D gene: .
V gene: TRBV6-5
clone size: .
CDR3 DNA: TGTGCCAGCAGTTACCAGATCGGCAATCAGCCCCAGCATTTT
CDR3 protein: CASSYQIGNQPQHF

J gene: TRBJ2-7
D gene: TRBD1
V gene: TRBV6-5
clone size: once
CDR3 DNA: TGTGCCAGCAGGTTTTCCGGGACAGGCCCCCGCGAGCAGTACTTC
CDR3 protein: CASRFSGTGPREQYF

J gene: TRBJ2-3
D gene: .
V gene: TRBV7-8
clone size: .
CDR3 DNA: TGTGCCAGCAGCCCACTCAGGGCGGGGCCGGCAGATACGCAGTATTTT
CDR3 protein: CASSPLRAGPADTQYF

J gene: TRBJ1-4
D gene: .
V gene: TRBV9
clone size: once
CDR3 DNA: TGTGCCAGCAGCGTAGGAGGCGCTGCACTTAATGAAAAACTGTTTTTT
CDR3 protein: CASSVGGAALNEKLFF

J gene: TRBJ2-1
D gene: .
V gene: TRBV29-1
clone size: .
CDR3 DNA: TGCAGCGTTGAATTTATGTACAATGAGCAGTTCTTC
CDR3 protein: CSVEFMYNEQFF

J gene: TRBJ2-4
D gene: .
V gene: TRBV23-1
clone size: .
CDR3 DNA: TGCGCCAGCAGTCAATCCCCGTCCGAACCACAGCCGCCTCTAGCCAAAAACATTCAGTACTTC
CDR3 protein: CASSQSPSEPQPPLAKNIQYF

J gene: TRBJ1-1
D gene: TRBD1
V gene: TRBV6-1
clone size: .
CDR3 DNA: TGTGCCAGCAGTGAGAGACAGGGTTTGAACACTGAAGCTTTCTTT
CDR3 protein: CASSERQGLNTEAFF

J gene: TRBJ2-3
D gene: .
V gene: TRBV6-1
clone size: .
CDR3 DNA: TGTGCCAGCAGTGACCGGTTCACAGATACGCAGTATTTT
CDR3 protein: CASSDRFTDTQYF

J gene: TRBJ1-1
D gene: .
V gene: TRBV30
clone size: .
CDR3 DNA: TGTGCCTGGGCGTTTCCCTTGAACACTGAAGCTTTCTTT
CDR3 protein: CAWAFPLNTEAFF

J gene: TRBJ1-4
D gene: .
V gene: TRBV2
clone size: .
CDR3 DNA: TGTGCCAGCAGTGCATCTACTGGGGCAGGGAGGGAACTGTTTTTT
CDR3 protein: CASSASTGAGRELFF

J gene: TRBJ1-1
D gene: .
V gene: TRBV7-9
clone size: .
CDR3 DNA: TGTGCCAGCAGCTTCGCCACAGAGAACACTGAAGCTTTCTTT
CDR3 protein: CASSFATENTEAFF

J gene: TRBJ2-3
D gene: TRBD2
V gene: TRBV6-2/TRBV6-3
clone size: .
CDR3 DNA: TGTGCCAGCAGTTATCGGCTAGCGGGGGGTACTAGCACAGATACGCAGTATTTT
CDR3 protein: CASSYRLAGGTSTDTQYF

J gene: TRBJ1-6
D gene: TRBD1
V gene: TRBV7-2
clone size: .
CDR3 DNA: TGTGCCAGCAGCCCCACCCCCCGGGACAGGGGAACCTATAATTCACCCCTCCACTTT
CDR3 protein: CASSPTPRDRGTYNSPLHF

J gene: TRBJ1-4
D gene: TRBD1
V gene: TRBV7-2
clone size: .
CDR3 DNA: TGTGCCAGCAGCTTCGACAGGGTTAATGAAAAACTGTTTTTT
CDR3 protein: CASSFDRVNEKLFF

J gene: TRBJ1-1
D gene: .
V gene: TRBV5-4
clone size: .
CDR3 DNA: TGTGCCAGCAGCGGACAGTCCACTGAAGCTTTCTTT
CDR3 protein: CASSGQSTEAFF

J gene: TRBJ2-1
D gene: .
V gene: TRBV7-2
clone size: medium-sized
CDR3 DNA: TGTGCCAGCAGCGTGGGCCCAGGGAACAACAATGAGCAGTTCTTC
CDR3 protein: CASSVGPGNNNEQFF

J gene: TRBJ2-2
D gene: TRBD2
V gene: TRBV7-9
clone size: once
CDR3 DNA: TGTGCCAGCTCCCGGACTAGCGGGGCCTTCGGGGAGCTGTTTTTT
CDR3 protein: CASSRTSGAFGELFF

J gene: TRBJ1-5
D gene: .
V gene: TRBV21-1
clone size: .
CDR3 DNA: TGTGCCAGCAGCAAATTCAGGTCGACAATCAATCAGCCCCAGCATTTT
CDR3 protein: CASSKFRSTINQPQHF

J gene: TRBJ1-5
D gene: .
V gene: TRBV27
clone size: few
CDR3 DNA: TGTGCCAGCAGTCAGGGTGGCAATCAGCCCCAGCATTTT
CDR3 protein: CASSQGGNQPQHF

J gene: TRBJ1-6
D gene: TRBD1
V gene: TRBV11-2
clone size: once
CDR3 DNA: TGTGCCAGCAGCCAACCCGGACAGGGATTCGCTTCACCCCTCCACTTT
CDR3 protein: CASSQPGQGFASPLHF

J gene: TRBJ1-6
D gene: TRBD1
V gene: TRBV6-5
clone size: .
CDR3 DNA: TGTGCCAGCAGAAGACAGGGTTCTCCACCCCTCCACTTT
CDR3 protein: CASRRQGSPPLHF

J gene: TRBJ2-7
D gene: TRBD1
V gene: TRBV7-2
clone size: .
CDR3 DNA: TGTGCCAGCAGCCCAAACACAGGGGTCTACGAGCAGTACTTC
CDR3 protein: CASSPNTGVYEQYF

J gene: TRBJ2-3
D gene: .
V gene: TRBV15
clone size: .
CDR3 DNA: TGTGCCACCAGCAGAGATTGGAGTAGGGATACGCAGTATTTT
CDR3 protein: CATSRDWSRDTQYF

J gene: TRBJ2-1
D gene: TRBD2
V gene: TRBV24-1
clone size: once
CDR3 DNA: TGTGCCACCAGTGGCTTGCTAGCGGGAGTTGACGAGCAGTTCTTC
CDR3 protein: CATSGLLAGVDEQFF

J gene: TRBJ2-1
D gene: TRBD1
V gene: TRBV11-2
clone size: .
CDR3 DNA: TGTGCCAGCAGCTTAGCCCTTCTCCGGGACAGCGCATCGGAGCAGTTCTTC
CDR3 protein: CASSLALLRDSASEQFF

J gene: TRBJ2-1
D gene: .
V gene: TRBV4-1
clone size: .
CDR3 DNA: TGCGCCAGCAGCCAACCCACTAGCTTTCGATACAATGAGCAGTTCTTC
CDR3 protein: CASSQPTSFRYNEQFF